This is a list of T cell receptor beta chains from one sample in a study of T cell repertoires in ileal Crohn's disease. Produced via immunoSEQ multiplex PCR; TCRdb's table is partial and in-frame only. This sample yields about 4,900 clones, of which over 75% are seen a single time; 4.5% to 6% belongs to the top ten. Sequencing was performed on ileal tissue. The receptor set was obtained from an adult with Crohn's disease. CDR3s include the opening cysteine and the closing phenylalanine or tryptophan. A D gene is named only where the DNA matches it firmly. Clone sizes are given selectively: once, few, many, or a class where the clone is expanded.

NA,TRBV30,TRBJ2-5,11,NA,CAWRAGRGQYF,TGTGCCTGGAGGGCAGGCCGGGGCCAGTACTTC
NA,TRBV28,TRBJ2-7,15,NA,CASSFLRGSSYEQYF,TGTGCCAGCAGTTTTCTTCGGGGGAGCTCCTACGAGCAGTACTTC
TRBD1,TRBV5-6,TRBJ1-4,19,NA,CASSSEVGQGVPTNEKLFF,TGTGCCAGCAGCTCGGAGGTGGGACAGGGGGTCCCAACTAATGAAAAACTGTTTTTT
NA,TRBV7-2,TRBJ2-5,15,NA,CASSPRRTGSETQYF,TGTGCCAGCAGCCCTAGACGCACAGGGAGTGAGACCCAGTACTTC
TRBD1,TRBV5-1,TRBJ2-2,17,NA,CASKRGPAVENTGELFF,TGCGCCAGCAAGAGGGGGCCAGCGGTAGAGAACACCGGGGAGCTGTTTTTT
NA,TRBV29-1,TRBJ1-5,13,NA,CSILASSNQPQHF,TGCAGCATATTAGCGAGTAGCAATCAGCCCCAGCATTTT
TRBD1,TRBV7-8,TRBJ2-7,17,NA,CASSAAFGQGKIYEQYF,TGTGCCAGCAGCGCAGCTTTTGGACAGGGAAAGATCTACGAGCAGTACTTC
NA,TRBV5-1,TRBJ2-3,15,NA,CASSPRSGGTDTQYF,TGCGCCAGCAGCCCCCGCTCGGGGGGCACAGATACGCAGTATTTT
NA,TRBV29-1,TRBJ2-3,13,few,CSIRDFSTDTQYF,TGCAGCATCCGGGACTTTAGCACAGATACGCAGTATTTT
TRBD2,TRBV28,TRBJ2-2,14,NA,CASSPWTSSGELFF,TGTGCCAGCAGTCCTTGGACTAGTAGCGGGGAGCTGTTTTTT
NA,TRBV7-9,TRBJ1-5,17,NA,CASSAPGPRGSNQPQHF,TGTGCCAGCAGCGCTCCGGGTCCAAGGGGGAGCAATCAGCCCCAGCATTTT
NA,TRBV25-1,TRBJ2-4,14,once,CASSQGTAKNIQYF,TGTGCCAGCAGTCAGGGTACGGCCAAAAACATTCAGTACTTC
TRBD1,TRBV6-6,TRBJ2-5,15,NA,CASSYVGQGTWAQYF,TGTGCCAGCAGTTACGTGGGACAGGGGACATGGGCCCAGTACTTC
TRBD2,TRBV6-5,TRBJ2-3,15,NA,CASSYGSGGQGTQYF,TGTGCCAGCAGTTACGGTAGCGGGGGCCAGGGCACGCAGTATTTT
NA,TRBV6-1,TRBJ1-3,15,once,CASSTQVGSGNTIYF,TGTGCCAGCAGTACTCAGGTTGGCTCTGGAAACACCATATATTTT
NA,TRBV18,TRBJ1-1,16,NA,CASSPRRGELNTEAFF,TGTGCCAGCTCACCTAGGCGGGGGGAGCTAAACACTGAAGCTTTCTTT
NA,TRBV5-4,TRBJ2-5,14,few,CASSLGGTQETQYF,TGTGCCAGCAGCTTGGGAGGCACCCAAGAGACCCAGTACTTC
TRBD2,TRBV25-1,TRBJ2-7,16,NA,CASTDSGDRNSYEQYF,TGTGCCAGCACCGATAGCGGGGATAGAAATTCCTACGAGCAGTACTTC
TRBD1,TRBV7-9,TRBJ1-3,15,NA,CASSPPGTGIYTIYF,TGTGCCAGCAGCCCTCCTGGGACAGGGATATACACCATATATTTT
TRBD2,TRBV10-3,TRBJ2-7,14,NA,CASDSGGPYYEQYF,TGTGCCAGCGATAGCGGGGGGCCATACTACGAGCAGTACTTC
NA,TRBV6-1,TRBJ1-5,14,NA,CASTGLGGSQPQHF,TGTGCCAGCACTGGATTAGGGGGATCTCAGCCCCAGCATTTT
NA,TRBV7-2,TRBJ1-3,18,once,CASSPYLTMGGVGNTIYF,TGTGCCAGCAGCCCCTATTTGACGATGGGGGGGGTTGGAAACACCATATATTTT
TRBD1,TRBV10-3,TRBJ1-1,14,NA,CAISAPWTGSMAFF,TGTGCCATCAGTGCCCCGTGGACAGGATCTATGGCTTTCTTT
TRBD2,TRBV28,TRBJ2-3,15,NA,CASSRRGVSTDTQYF,TGTGCCAGCAGTCGGCGGGGGGTAAGCACAGATACGCAGTATTTT
NA,TRBV6-1,TRBJ2-7,14,once,CASSEVAGSYEQYF,TGTGCCAGCAGTGAAGTCGCAGGTTCCTACGAGCAGTACTTC
NA,TRBV5-1,TRBJ2-5,15,NA,CASSLGQSTGETQYF,TGCGCCAGCAGCTTGGGCCAGTCCACAGGGGAGACCCAGTACTTC
NA,TRBV6-5,TRBJ1-5,14,few,CASSRVYSNQPQHF,TGTGCCAGCAGTCGAGTGTATAGCAATCAGCCCCAGCATTTT
TRBD2,TRBV12-5,TRBJ2-5,16,NA,CASGPGLANFQETQYF,TGTGCTAGTGGTCCGGGACTAGCGAACTTTCAAGAGACCCAGTACTTC
NA,TRBV10-3,TRBJ1-1,13,NA,CAISEGQNTEAFF,TGTGCCATCAGTGAGGGACAGAACACTGAAGCTTTCTTT
TRBD1,TRBV5-4,TRBJ2-1,15,NA,CASSLTGGRGNEQFF,TGTGCCAGCAGCCTGACAGGGGGTCGGGGCAATGAGCAGTTCTTC
NA,TRBV6-6,TRBJ1-2,13,NA,CASRPTENYGYTF,TGTGCCAGCAGACCCACAGAAAACTATGGCTACACCTTC
NA,TRBV18,TRBJ1-2,17,NA,CASSPPLSGAGEYGYTF,TGTGCCAGCTCACCACCATTGAGCGGCGCGGGGGAATATGGCTACACCTTC
TRBD1,TRBV28,TRBJ2-7,16,NA,CASSITLGQVDYEQYF,TGTGCCAGCAGTATCACATTGGGACAGGTGGACTACGAGCAGTACTTC
TRBD2,TRBV7-2,TRBJ2-2,16,NA,CASSSLAGGYTGELFF,TGTGCCAGCAGCTCCCTAGCGGGGGGATACACCGGGGAGCTGTTTTTT
TRBD1,TRBV4-1,TRBJ1-5,16,NA,CASSQADRDSNQPQHF,TGCGCCAGCAGCCAAGCGGACAGGGATAGCAATCAGCCCCAGCATTTT
NA,TRBV7-2,TRBJ1-6,15,NA,CASSLGSGFNSPLHF,TGTGCCAGCAGCTTAGGCTCAGGTTTTAATTCACCCCTCCACTTT
NA,TRBV7-9,TRBJ2-2,15,once,CASSFTGTNTGELFF,TGTGCCAGCAGCTTTACGGGGACGAACACCGGGGAGCTGTTTTTT
TRBD2,TRBV4-2,TRBJ2-7,18,NA,CASSRGVAGTSAPYEQYF,TGTGCCAGCAGCCGGGGGGTTGCCGGGACTAGTGCCCCCTACGAGCAGTACTTC
TRBD2,TRBV4-1,TRBJ2-3,17,NA,CASSRSGLAGASDTQYF,TGCGCCAGCAGCAGATCCGGACTAGCGGGGGCTTCGGATACGCAGTATTTT
TRBD2,TRBV7-2,TRBJ2-5,16,few,CASSLGTSGGQETQYF,TGTGCCAGCAGCTTAGGGACTAGCGGGGGGCAAGAGACCCAGTACTTC
TRBD1,TRBV4-2,TRBJ1-1,15,NA,CASSPQGAGGTEAFF,TGTGCCAGCAGCCCACAGGGGGCAGGGGGCACTGAAGCTTTCTTT
TRBD2,TRBV7-2,TRBJ2-5,13,once,CASSRSGEETQYF,TGTGCCAGCAGCCGTAGCGGGGAAGAGACCCAGTACTTC
NA,TRBV2,TRBJ2-1,14,NA,CASSTRGAYNEQFF,TGTGCCAGCAGTACCAGGGGGGCCTACAATGAGCAGTTCTTC
TRBD2,TRBV7-3,TRBJ2-3,14,NA,CASSSGLAADTQYF,TGTGCCAGCAGCTCTGGACTAGCTGCAGATACGCAGTATTTT
TRBD2,TRBV5-6,TRBJ2-1,17,NA,CASSLTRLAKGLDEQFF,TGTGCCAGCAGCTTGACCCGACTAGCGAAGGGTCTCGATGAGCAGTTCTTC
TRBD1,TRBV2,TRBJ2-3,14,once,CASILDRATDTQYF,TGTGCCAGCATATTGGACAGGGCAACAGATACGCAGTATTTT
NA,TRBV6-6,TRBJ2-1,12,once,CASSETMYEQFF,TGTGCCAGCAGCGAAACTATGTATGAGCAGTTCTTC
TRBD2,TRBV7-3,TRBJ2-7,15,NA,CASSPASGGMYEQYF,TGTGCCAGCAGTCCAGCTAGCGGGGGGATGTACGAGCAGTACTTC
TRBD1,TRBV7-2,TRBJ2-7,12,once,CASSFNRGEQYF,TGTGCCAGCAGCTTTAACAGGGGCGAGCAGTACTTC
NA,TRBV5-6,TRBJ2-7,14,NA,CASRGTRNLDEQYF,TGTGCCAGCCGAGGCACTAGAAATTTAGACGAGCAGTACTTC
NA,TRBV4-2,TRBJ1-2,12,NA,CASSLSDYGYTF,TGTGCCAGCAGCCTTTCCGACTATGGCTACACCTTC
NA,TRBV5-4,TRBJ1-6,13,once,CASSLEGGSPLHF,TGTGCCAGCAGCTTGGAAGGGGGTTCACCCCTCCACTTT
NA,TRBV7-9,TRBJ1-1,13,NA,CASSPQGPPGAFF,TGTGCCAGCAGCCCTCAGGGCCCGCCGGGAGCTTTCTTT
TRBD1,TRBV6-1,TRBJ2-3,16,NA,CASSADRGRGTDTQYF,TGTGCCAGCAGTGCCGACAGGGGGCGAGGCACAGATACGCAGTATTTT
NA,TRBV9,TRBJ2-3,15,NA,CASSRAPPAEDTQYF,TGTGCCAGCAGCCGAGCCCCCCCAGCGGAAGATACGCAGTATTTT